The TCR beta chain under discussion was sequenced for a study of beta chain features in type 1 diabetes. Study observations and caveats: The study found that naive, central memory and Treg TCRB repertoires appeared more similar in patients than in healthy donors. Moderate yet significant TCRB CDR3 shortening was seen in Type 1 diabetes patients in all four CD4+ subsets. Sequencing used cDNA, and cells with high TCR expression could therefore be over-represented.

This clone was seen a few times. Antigen unknown. V dropped 5 bases and J dropped 2; count of bases not matched to a gene: 8. This CDR3 spans 15 amino acids. Germline V gene sequence: CDR1 GTSNPN, CDR2 SVGIG (reference sequence). As every portion of the isolated RNA was reverse transcribed, the sequencing read expressed TCRB transcripts. The method was immunoSEQ multiplex PCR; TCRdb's version includes in-frame clones alone and lacks a portion of them. The sample carries 150,000 or so clones, 6.5% to 8.5% recorded once. The receptor was isolated from a woman aged 18-29 years with type 1 diabetes. The chain combines TRBV30 with TRBJ2-4; 8 positions match TRBD1. The sequenced sample consisted of central memory CD4+ T cells from blood. CDR3 loop: CAWAQGAGSKNIQYF. The CDR3 DNA follows: TGTGCCTGGGCTCAGGGGGCCGGGTCCAAAAACATTCAGTACTTC.